The entry below describes one T cell receptor (beta chain). An end of the junction differs from the germline gene, which may be a read error. These data originate in a study of blood T cell repertoires in COVID-19. Study-level background: Acute-phase and convalescent COVID-19 samples originated in the United States, Italy and Spain.

The CDR3 contains 11 residues. Germline lookup yields CDR1 MNHNY and CDR2 SVGAGI (reference sequence). TCRdb's table, derived via immunoSEQ multiplex PCR, lists solely in-frame clones and lacks some. This sample has approximately 300,000 clones, with approximately 90% found just once. The chain carries TRBV6-6 and TRBJ2-3, with a weak D call TRBD1 (5 bases). Input material: peripheral blood. The source of this sequence is a man aged 18 to 29 with active or convalescent COVID-19. The CDR3: CASTDSAGLNF. The CDR3 nucleotides read TGTGCCAGCACCGACTCGGCAGGGTTGAATTTT.